These 15 T cell receptor beta chains were sequenced from one sample in a study of PD-1 blockade in classical Hodgkin lymphoma. Repertoires were generated with immunoSEQ multiplex PCR, while TCRdb's copy carries only in-frame clones and drops some. The sample has roughly 90,000 clones, 81% seen once. Relapses following autologous stem cell transplantation were seen in all patients, with brentuximab vedotin exposure varying. The specimen comprised peripheral blood mononuclear cells (PBMCs), sampled before the second cycle of nivolumab. All receptors derive from a human donor with classical Hodgkin lymphoma.

V usage is TRBV28 and J usage is TRBJ1-2; D unclear. In germline, CDR1 is MDHEN, CDR2 SYDVKM. This CDR3 is 14 amino acids long. V was shortened by 6 bases and J by 6 bases, with 17 bases between the two germline ends. CDR3 DNA: TGTGCCAGCAGAACCCCGGTACAGCACCATGGCTACACCTTC. Translating gives CASRTPVQHHGYTF.

This chain uses TRBV5-4 with TRBJ2-1, with D possibly TRBD2 on 5 matching bases. CDR3 size: 15 residues. V was trimmed by 0 bases and J by 4 bases, leaving 11 bases between them. Germline lookup yields CDR1 SGHNT and CDR2 YYREEE (reference sequence). The CDR3 loop is CASSLDPAAYNEQFF. The CDR3, as DNA: TGTGCCAGCAGCTTGGATCCAGCGGCGTACAATGAGCAGTTCTTC. Filled out from reference TRBV5-4 and TRBJ2-1, the complete variable domain reads ETGVTQSPTHLIKTRGQQVTLRCSSQSGHNTVSWYQQALGQGPQFIFQYYREEENGRGNFPPRFSGLQFPNYSSELNVNALELDDSALYLCASSLDPAAYNEQFFGPGTRLTVL.

The genes are TRBV2 and TRBJ2-7, with 12 nucleotides matching TRBD1. This CDR3 has 15 amino acids. After removal of 7 bases from V and 2 bases from J, the junction contained 6 bases not matched to a gene. Per the germline V gene, CDR1 is SNHLY and CDR2 is FYNNEI. The chain's CDR3 is CASTPGQGATYEQYF. CDR3 in DNA: TGTGCCAGCACTCCGGGACAGGGGGCCACCTACGAGCAGTACTTC.

This clone was counted only a few times. V usage is TRBV1 and J usage is TRBJ1-4. TRBV1 is described as a pseudogene. The CDR3 is 18 amino acids. CDR3 DNA: TGCACCAGCAGCCAAGATCGGTTAGCCCCCCGTCCTAATGAAAAACTGTTTTTT. The encoded protein is CTSSQDRLAPRPNEKLFF.

As for this clone: This specimen includes other DNA sequences encoding the same CDR3. The chain recombines TRBV2 with TRBJ2-3; D gene unclear. This CDR3 has 11 residues. Germline V gene lookup returns CDR1 SNHLY and CDR2 FYNNEI. Trimming took off 4 bases at V and 5 bases at J, with 4 bases between the two ends. Written as DNA, the CDR3 is TGTGCCAGCAGTGGGGGAGATACGCAGTATTTT. Residues: CASSGGDTQYF.

The rearrangement links TRBV5-6 to TRBJ2-3; D possibly corresponds to TRBD2 (6 bases). Germline V lookup: CDR1 SGHDT, CDR2 YYEEEE. The V and J ends lost 0 bases and 5 bases respectively, with 10 bases between them. This CDR3 is 14 amino acids long. The CDR3 loop reads CASSLAGARDTQYF. In nucleotides, the CDR3 is TGTGCCAGCAGCTTGGCGGGAGCACGAGATACGCAGTATTTT.

The rearrangement uses TRBV5-4 and TRBJ1-3; tentatively, D is TRBD1 (5 bases). Trimming removed 4 bases from V and 0 bases from J, with 14 bases in between. Germline V gene sequence: CDR1 SGHNT, CDR2 YYREEE (reference sequence). The CDR3 has 16 residues. CDR3 in amino acids: CASSIGTQISGNTIYF. CDR3 nucleotides: TGTGCCAGCAGCATCGGGACGCAAATCTCTGGAAACACCATATATTTT. Based on the CDR3 plus reference TRBV5-4 and TRBJ1-3, the full variable domain is ETGVTQSPTHLIKTRGQQVTLRCSSQSGHNTVSWYQQALGQGPQFIFQYYREEENGRGNFPPRFSGLQFPNYSSELNVNALELDDSALYLCASSIGTQISGNTIYFGEGSWLTVV.

The chain is built from TRBV2 and TRBJ2-7; D is perhaps TRBD2 (5 bases). Germline V gene lookup returns CDR1 SNHLY and CDR2 FYNNEI. The CDR3 runs 14 residues. V was pared by 7 bases and J by 3 bases, with 16 bases between. The CDR3 is CASIWEPTSYEQYF. In DNA form, the CDR3 reads TGTGCCAGCATCTGGGAGCCTACGAGCTACGAGCAGTACTTC.

The chain has TRBV11-1 and TRBJ2-3, with TRBD2 matching 13 bases. The CDR3 length is 19 residues. Per germline, CDR1 SGHAT and CDR2 FQDESV (reference sequence). The junction had 13 bases not matched to a gene; V was cut back by 5 bases and J by 2 bases. The CDR3 here is CASSPRTSGSGEHTDTQYF. The CDR3 coding sequence is TGTGCCAGCAGCCCTCGGACTAGCGGGAGTGGGGAACACACAGATACGCAGTATTTT.

Concerning this clone: Other nucleotide sequences in the sample specify the same CDR3. This chain links TRBV10-3 with TRBJ2-7; D ambiguous. The CDR3 has 12 residues. V lost 2 bases, J lost 1 base, and 3 bases lay in between. The germline CDR1 and CDR2 sequences are ENHRY and SYGVKD. The CDR3 protein is CAISEGSYEQYF. The CDR3 bases are TGTGCCATCAGTGAGGGGTCCTACGAGCAGTACTTC.

The V gene is TRBV4-3, the J gene TRBJ2-7; D possibly corresponds to TRBD2 (6 bases). V was shortened by 0 bases and J by 4 bases, with 25 bases between the two germline ends. Germline V lookup: CDR1 LGHNA, CDR2 YSLEER. The CDR3 has 19 residues. The CDR3 nucleotides read TGCGCCAGCAGCCAAGATCCGGGTAGCGGAGCCTCCCGGGGTTACGAGCAGTACTTC. This translates into CASSQDPGSGASRGYEQYF.

The chain carries TRBV7-9 and TRBJ1-5; TRBD1 matches at 9 bases. The CDR3 runs 14 residues. V gave up 3 bases and J gave up 7 bases; unmatched junction bases: 4. CDR1 and CDR2 from the germline V gene are SEHNR and FQNEAQ (reference sequence). In nucleotides, the CDR3 is TGTGCCAGCAGCTTGGACAGGGGTGAGCAGCCCCAGCATTTT. Its translation: CASSLDRGEQPQHF.

The J gene is TRBJ2-1, the V gene TRBV7-2, with 9 bases fitting TRBD2. CDR1 and CDR2 from the germline V gene are SGHTA and FQGNSA. After removal of 0 bases from V and 5 bases from J, the junction contained 5 bases not matched to a gene. The CDR3 loop spans 16 amino acids. CDR3 nucleotides: TGTGCCAGCAGCTTAGCGGCTAGCGGGACAGACAATGAGCAGTTCTTC. This sequence encodes CASSLAASGTDNEQFF.

The V gene is TRBV29-1, the J gene TRBJ2-1; the match to TRBD2 covers 9 bases. The V and J ends lost 1 base and 4 bases, in that order; junction bases with no gene match: 5. Germline V gene data show CDR1 as SQVTM and CDR2 as ANQGSEA. The CDR3 consists of 15 residues. In nucleotides, the CDR3 is TGCAGCGTTGAAGGCCTAGCGGGGAATTACAATGAGCAGTTCTTC. It yields the protein CSVEGLAGNYNEQFF.

The chain has TRBV10-1 and TRBJ2-5, with a weak D call TRBD2 (6 bases). Germline lookup yields CDR1 WNHNN and CDR2 SYGVQD (reference sequence). The V end was cut by 8 bases, the J end by 4 bases, with 14 bases between. The CDR3 consists of 13 residues. CDR3 sequence reads: CASSREQPETQYF. CDR3 sequence (DNA): TGCGCCAGCTCCCGGGAGCAGCCAGAGACCCAGTACTTC.